The 16 T cell receptor beta chains reported below all come from one sample, sequenced in a study of blood T cell repertoires in COVID-19. This table comes from immunoSEQ multiplex PCR, and its TCRdb copy is limited to in-frame clones, with some not included. The data hold hundreds of thousands of clones, with roughly nine tenths observed a single time. Material for sequencing was PBMCs or T cells enriched from blood (not recorded which). The source is a woman aged 50 to 65 in a cohort exposed to, infected with or recovered from COVID-19 (not recorded which).

This rearrangement joins TRBV3-1 (or the pseudogene TRBV3-2) to TRBJ2-5; a weak D match, TRBD2 (5 bases). CDR1 LGHDT and CDR2 YNNKEL come from the germline V gene (reference sequence). This CDR3 has 13 amino acids. Trimming removed 8 bases at V and 5 bases at J, with 15 bases between. CDR3 sequence (DNA): TGTGCCAGCTCAGGCGGGCTCGGGGAGACCCAGTACTTC. It codes for CASSGGLGETQYF.

This clone was seen a few times. The genes are TRBV5-1 and TRBJ1-1; 7 bases are shared with TRBD1. V was pared by 6 bases and J by 5 bases, with 16 bases of the junction left unmatched. This CDR3 is 16 amino acids long. CDR1 SGHRS and CDR2 YFSETQ come from the germline V gene. The CDR3: CASTFVATGVQTEAFF. DNA for the CDR3: TGCGCCAGCACCTTTGTCGCAACAGGGGTTCAAACTGAAGCTTTCTTT.

V is TRBV7-2 and J is TRBJ2-1; 13 bases agree with TRBD2. Germline-derived CDR1 and CDR2 are SGHTA and FQGNSA. The CDR3 has 19 amino acids. The J segment lost 0 bases and the V segment lost 4 bases, leaving 9 bases of the junction unmatched. The CDR3, as DNA: TGTGCCAGCAGCTCTACCGGGACTAGCGGGGCCGACTCCTACAATGAGCAGTTCTTC. This sequence encodes CASSSTGTSGADSYNEQFF.

This chain joins TRBV5-1 and TRBJ1-5; D unresolved. Trimming removed 0 bases at V and 7 bases at J, with 8 bases between. Per germline, CDR1 SGHRS and CDR2 YFSETQ. This CDR3 has 13 residues. CDR3 bases: TGCGCCAGCAGCTTGGACAGCCTGCAGCCCCAGCATTTT. Protein: CASSLDSLQPQHF.

This chain uses TRBV6-5 with TRBJ1-2; a weak D match, TRBD1 (5 bases). The CDR3 sequence is 13 residues long. V was trimmed by 7 bases and J by 4 bases, leaving 13 bases between them. CDR1 and CDR2 from the germline V gene are MNHEY and SVGAGI. DNA for the CDR3: TGTGCCAGCAAGGACCTGGGGGGCTATGGCTACACCTTC. This translates into CASKDLGGYGYTF.

The chain is built from TRBV6-2 or TRBV6-3 and TRBJ1-1, with 9 bases identical to TRBD1. Germline CDR1 and CDR2: MNHEY and SVGEGT. This CDR3 contains 16 residues. The V gene end was trimmed by 5 bases and the J gene end by 5 bases; junction bases not matched to a gene: 12. This CDR3 reads CASSPLGTGIGTEAFF. The CDR3 nucleotides are TGTGCCAGCAGTCCCCTTGGGACAGGGATTGGGACTGAAGCTTTCTTT.

This clone was detected only a few times. V usage is TRBV7-2 and J usage is TRBJ2-1, with D possibly TRBD1 on 5 matching bases. The V gene lost 2 bases and the J gene lost 2 bases, with 10 bases spanning the gap. Germline V CDR1 and CDR2: SGHTA, FQGNSA. The CDR3 extends over 15 amino acids. The CDR3 loop reads CASSLTGRAYNEQFF. The CDR3 DNA follows: TGTGCCAGCAGCTTAACGGGCAGGGCCTACAATGAGCAGTTCTTC.

The chain uses TRBV15 and TRBJ1-5, with TRBD1 matching 7 bases. The CDR3 loop spans 16 amino acids. The V gene end was trimmed by 3 bases and the J gene end by 5 bases; junction bases not matched to a gene: 10. Per germline, CDR1 LNHNV and CDR2 YYDKDF (reference sequence). This chain's CDR3 is CATSSGFGTVYQPQHF. In DNA form, the CDR3 reads TGTGCCACCAGCAGTGGCTTCGGGACAGTTTATCAGCCCCAGCATTTT.

The CDR3 bases are TGTGCCAGCAGCAAGCAGACAGGGGGTGACGAGCAGTACTTC. Residues: CASSKQTGGDEQYF. V gene TRBV9 combines with J gene TRBJ2-7; TRBD1 agrees at 9 bases. V lost 4 bases and J lost 5; bases outside the gene matches: 7. This CDR3 spans 14 amino acids. CDR1 is SGDLS and CDR2 is YYNGEE in the germline V gene.

V gene TRBV11-3 combines with J gene TRBJ2-2; 8 nucleotides agree with TRBD1. The CDR3 length is 17 residues. The J segment lost 10 bases and the V segment lost 5 bases, leaving 18 bases of the junction unmatched. The germline V gene has CDR1 SGHNT and CDR2 YENEEA. The CDR3: CASSPRTGKGVREELFF. DNA for the CDR3: TGTGCCAGCAGCCCCAGGACAGGGAAAGGGGTGAGAGAGGAGCTGTTTTTT. Full variable domain (missing parts from reference TRBV11-3 and TRBJ2-2): EAGVVQSPRYKIIEKKQPVAFWCNPISGHNTLYWYLQNLGQGPELLIRYENEEAVDDSQLPKDRFSAERLKGVDSTLKIQPAELGDSAVYLCASSPRTGKGVREELFFGEGSRLTVL.

The chain joins TRBV4-2 to TRBJ2-2, with D perhaps matching TRBD2 (5 bases). CDR1 and CDR2 from the germline V gene are LGHNA and YNFKEQ. The CDR3 runs 15 residues. V was shortened by 1 base and J by 6 bases, with 12 bases between the two germline ends. The CDR3 spells CASSQATHGAGELFF. The CDR3 DNA follows: TGTGCCAGCAGCCAAGCGACCCACGGGGCCGGGGAGCTGTTTTTT.

This chain uses TRBV4-2 with TRBJ1-1; 7 nucleotides line up with TRBD1. CDR1 LGHNA and CDR2 YNFKEQ come from the germline V gene. This CDR3 region has 16 residues. The V segment lost 0 bases and the J segment 1 base; nucleotides outside the gene matches: 5. In DNA form, the CDR3 reads TGTGCCAGCAGCCAAGACCCGACAGGGAGGAACACTGAAGCTTTCTTT. Protein sequence: CASSQDPTGRNTEAFF.

This clone was observed a single time. The chain joins TRBV18 to TRBJ2-7; 7 bases are shared with TRBD1. The CDR3 spans 15 residues. After removal of 2 bases from V and 4 bases from J, the junction contained 8 bases not matched to a gene. The germline V gene encodes CDR1 KGHSH and CDR2 LQKENI. The CDR3 is CASSPTRTGFYEQYF. The CDR3 DNA sequence: TGTGCCAGCTCACCAACACGGACAGGTTTTTACGAGCAGTACTTC.

V gene TRBV12-3 or TRBV12-4 combines with J gene TRBJ1-1; D unresolved. V lost 5 bases and J 2 bases, leaving 6 bases between the germline ends. The CDR3 runs to 12 residues. The DNA of the CDR3 is TGTGCCAGCAGTCCCCCTAACACTGAAGCTTTCTTT. Its protein is CASSPPNTEAFF.

The rearrangement links TRBV6-5 to TRBJ1-2; D is unresolved. The V end was cut by 8 bases, the J end by 4 bases, with 11 bases between. From germline, CDR1 is MNHEY and CDR2 SVGAGI. This CDR3 contains 12 residues. CDR3 nucleotide sequence: TGTGCCAGCGCCGGGGTTCTCTATGGCTACACCTTC. Amino acid sequence: CASAGVLYGYTF.

The chain is built from TRBV7-6 and TRBJ1-1; 8 bases fit TRBD1. The CDR3 consists of 15 residues. Per germline, CDR1 SGHVS and CDR2 FNYEAQ. V lost 5 bases and J lost 2; bases outside the gene matches: 7. The CDR3 region is CASSPRQGTNTEAFF. The CDR3 DNA reads as TGTGCCAGCAGCCCGCGACAGGGGACAAACACTGAAGCTTTCTTT. The full variable domain, in which reference TRBV7-6 and TRBJ1-1 provide the parts outside the CDR3, is GAGVSQSPRYKVTKRGQDVALRCDPISGHVSLYWYRQALGQGPEFLTYFNYEAQQDKSGLPNDRFSAERPEGSISTLTIQRTEQRDSAMYRCASSPRQGTNTEAFFGQGTRLTVV.